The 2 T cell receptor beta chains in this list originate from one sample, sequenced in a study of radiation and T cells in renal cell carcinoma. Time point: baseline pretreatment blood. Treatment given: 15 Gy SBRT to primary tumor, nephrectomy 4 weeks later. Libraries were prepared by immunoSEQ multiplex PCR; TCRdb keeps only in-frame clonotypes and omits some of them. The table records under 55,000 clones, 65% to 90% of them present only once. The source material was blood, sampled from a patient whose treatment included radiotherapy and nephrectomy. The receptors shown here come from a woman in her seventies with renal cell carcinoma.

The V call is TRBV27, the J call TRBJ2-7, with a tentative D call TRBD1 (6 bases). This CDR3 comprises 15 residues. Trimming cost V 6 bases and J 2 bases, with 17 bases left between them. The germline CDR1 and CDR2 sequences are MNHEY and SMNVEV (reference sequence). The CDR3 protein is CASSSYRAQTYEQYF. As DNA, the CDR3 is TGTGCCAGCAGCAGTTACAGGGCCCAAACCTACGAGCAGTACTTC.

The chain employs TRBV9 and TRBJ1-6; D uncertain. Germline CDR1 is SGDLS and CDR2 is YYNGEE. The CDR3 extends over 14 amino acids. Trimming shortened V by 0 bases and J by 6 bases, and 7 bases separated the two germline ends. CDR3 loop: CASSVDGLNSPLHF. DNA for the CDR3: TGTGCCAGCAGCGTAGACGGACTTAATTCACCCCTCCACTTT.